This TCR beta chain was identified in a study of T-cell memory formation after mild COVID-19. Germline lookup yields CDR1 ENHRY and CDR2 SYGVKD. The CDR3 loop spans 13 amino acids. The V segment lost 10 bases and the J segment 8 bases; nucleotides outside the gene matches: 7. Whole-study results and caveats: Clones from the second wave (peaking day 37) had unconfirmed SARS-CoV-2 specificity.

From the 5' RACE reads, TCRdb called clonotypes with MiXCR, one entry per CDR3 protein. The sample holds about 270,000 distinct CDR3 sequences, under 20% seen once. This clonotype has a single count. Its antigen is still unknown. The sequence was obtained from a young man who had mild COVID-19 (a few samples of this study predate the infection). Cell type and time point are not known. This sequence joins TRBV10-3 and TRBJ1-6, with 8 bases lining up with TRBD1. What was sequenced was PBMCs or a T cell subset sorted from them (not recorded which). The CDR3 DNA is TGTGCCACCGCTACAGGGGGTGATTCACCCCTCCACTTT. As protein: CATATGGDSPLHF.